This T cell receptor (beta chain) comes out of a study of blood T cell repertoires in COVID-19. V dropped 7 bases and J dropped 0 bases, with 16 bases sitting between them. The CDR3 has 16 residues. Germline V CDR1 and CDR2: LNHDA, SQIVND (reference sequence). Profiled with immunoSEQ multiplex PCR; TCRdb holds only in-frame clones, not every one. The sample contains 400,000 to 500,000 clones, roughly 90% of which appear only once. This clonotype was sampled from a woman aged 40-49 years who had recovered from COVID-19. The sample was PBMCs or T cells enriched from blood (not recorded which). The chain has TRBV19 and TRBJ1-3; the D gene is possibly TRBD1 (5 bases). CDR3 loop: CASTLEGISSGNTIYF. The CDR3 DNA sequence: TGTGCCAGTACCCTGGAGGGGATTAGCTCTGGAAACACCATATATTTT.